These 29 T cell receptor beta chains originate from one sample sequenced in a study of Graves' ophthalmopathy and Graves' hyperthyroidism. Transcripts of RNA were the source for amplifying TCR beta CDR3 regions. The first round was an RT-PCR with HTBI primers, and the second round was a multiplex PCR. Via MiXCR, TCRdb re-called the multiplex PCR reads, giving one row per CDR3 protein. Counted here are under 350,000 distinct CDR3 sequences, under 20% occurring once; the ten biggest clones make up roughly an eighth. Input material: peripheral blood. These receptors were obtained from an adult man with Graves' ophthalmopathy.

This clonotype has ten or more counts. This chain links TRBV15 with TRBJ2-2; D is unclear. The germline CDR1 and CDR2 sequences are LNHNV and YYDKDF (reference sequence). The CDR3 is 14 residues long. The V end lost 0 bases, the J end lost 7 bases, and 9 bases lay between the germline ends. In nucleotides, the CDR3 is TGTGCCACCAGCAGAGACGAAGTTGACGGGGAGCTGTTTTTT. Its protein product is CATSRDEVDGELFF.

This clonotype was picked up many times. This chain links TRBV30 with TRBJ2-7; 9 nucleotides agree with TRBD1. With V trimmed by 5 bases and J by 6 bases, 8 bases remained unmatched. The CDR3 length is 13 residues. CDR1 is GTSNPN and CDR2 is SVGIG in the germline V gene (reference sequence). CDR3 loop: CAWDPTGGAEQYF. The CDR3 DNA follows: TGTGCCTGGGACCCGACAGGGGGTGCCGAGCAGTACTTC.

CDR3 loop: CASSPVRRYSSYEQYF. The CDR3, as DNA: TGTGCCAGCTCACCAGTTCGGCGGTATTCGTCCTACGAGCAGTACTTC. The rearrangement links TRBV18 to TRBJ2-7; unclear D gene. The CDR3 has 16 residues. The ends were cut back, 2 bases at V and 1 base at J, with 15 bases in the middle. Germline V gene data show CDR1 as KGHSH and CDR2 as LQKENI.

There are many counts of this clonotype. The genes are TRBV29-1 and TRBJ2-5; D might be TRBD2 (5 bases). V shed 1 base and J shed 4 bases, with 13 bases lying between them. CDR3 size: 14 residues. Germline loops: CDR1 SQVTM, CDR2 ANQGSEA. The CDR3 loop reads CSVEVRGFLETQYF. As DNA, the CDR3 is TGCAGCGTTGAAGTACGAGGGTTTCTAGAGACCCAGTACTTC. The full variable domain, in which reference TRBV29-1 and TRBJ2-5 provide the parts outside the CDR3, is SAVISQKPSRDICQRGTSLTIQCQVDSQVTMMFWYRQQPGQSLTLIATANQGSEATYESGFVIDKFPISRPNLTFSTLTVSNMSPEDSSIYLCSVEVRGFLETQYFGPGTRLLVL.

This clonotype has ten or more counts. V gene TRBV7-2 combines with J gene TRBJ2-7; 13 bases map to TRBD2. The CDR3 sequence is 16 residues long. CDR1 and CDR2 from the germline V gene are SGHTA and FQGNSA. After removal of 4 bases from V and 3 bases from J, the junction contained 6 bases not matched to a gene. CDR3 nucleotide sequence: TGTGCCAGCAGCTCTGTCGGGACTAGCGGGGACTACGAGCAGTACTTC. It yields the protein CASSSVGTSGDYEQYF.

This clonotype was found many times. The rearrangement uses TRBV6-2 or TRBV6-3 and TRBJ2-5; TRBD1 is a possible D gene (5 bases). This CDR3 contains 14 residues. CDR1 and CDR2 (germline): MNHEY, SVGEGT. Trimming cost V 5 bases and J 0 bases, with 10 bases left between them. In nucleotides, the CDR3 is TGTGCCAGCAGTAGAGACAGTGACCAAGAGACCCAGTACTTC. It encodes CASSRDSDQETQYF.

This clonotype was observed at least ten times. Written as DNA, the CDR3 is TGTGCCAGCAGTTACCTGCCGTTGAACACTGAAGCTTTCTTT. Its translation is CASSYLPLNTEAFF. The chain employs TRBV6-5 and TRBJ1-1; no reliable D call. The germline gives CDR1 MNHEY, CDR2 SVGAGI. The V gene lost 2 bases and the J gene lost 0 bases, with 7 bases spanning the gap. The CDR3 loop spans 14 amino acids.

This clonotype was recorded once. This chain joins TRBV19 and TRBJ1-1; no firm D call. Germline V gene data show CDR1 as LNHDA and CDR2 as SQIVND (reference sequence). The V end was cut by 6 bases, the J end by 1 base, with 15 bases between. This CDR3 contains 15 residues. The CDR3 region has the DNA TGTGCCAGTAGAATGAGGAGCAGCGGGAACACTGAAGCTTTCTTT. Translating gives CASRMRSSGNTEAFF.

A few counts support this clonotype. A junction boundary mismatches the germline segment, possibly from a read error. The chain joins TRBV12-3 or TRBV12-4 to TRBJ1-2; D may be TRBD1 (6 bases). The CDR3 spans 15 residues. The CDR3 region has the DNA TGTGCCAGCAGTTTAGTTATGGGGGCGAACTATGGCTACATCTTC. It yields the protein CASSLVMGANYGYIF.

This clonotype has at least ten counts. The genes are TRBV18 and TRBJ1-5, with D perhaps TRBD1 (5 bases). CDR1 is KGHSH, CDR2 LQKENI, per germline. The CDR3 length is 14 residues. V shed 0 bases and J shed 4 bases, with 7 bases lying between them. The CDR3 region has the DNA TGTGCCAGCTCACCACCGGGGCAGAATCAGCCCCAGCATTTT. This codes for CASSPPGQNQPQHF.

Ten or more counts support this clonotype. The chain combines TRBV5-5 with TRBJ1-3; D possibly corresponds to TRBD1 (6 bases). The V gene lost 4 bases and the J gene lost 0 bases, with 11 bases spanning the gap. Per germline, CDR1 SGHKS and CDR2 YYEKEE (reference sequence). The CDR3 extends over 15 amino acids. CDR3: CASSTQGISGNTIYF. The CDR3, as DNA: TGTGCCAGCAGCACCCAGGGGATCTCTGGAAACACCATATATTTT.

This clonotype has ten or more counts. This rearrangement joins TRBV5-1 to TRBJ1-1, with 7 bases lining up with TRBD1. This CDR3 contains 15 residues. With V trimmed by 5 bases and J by 1 base, 8 bases remained unmatched. Germline V gene data show CDR1 as SGHRS and CDR2 as YFSETQ. The CDR3 loop is CASSGTDRRNTEAFF. The CDR3 bases are TGCGCCAGCAGTGGGACAGATAGACGGAACACTGAAGCTTTCTTT.

This clonotype showed up many times. The chain links TRBV27 to TRBJ2-7; 7 nucleotides match TRBD2. The germline gives CDR1 MNHEY, CDR2 SMNVEV (reference sequence). This CDR3 has 15 residues. With 2 bases clipped from V and 6 bases from J, the junction kept 10 bases outside the gene matches. CDR3 DNA: TGTGCCAGCAGTTTACAATACCGGACTAGATCCGAGCAGTACTTC. It is translated as CASSLQYRTRSEQYF.

This clonotype was detected ten times or more. V and J are TRBV29-1 and TRBJ2-2; unclear D gene. The CDR3 contains 12 residues. V was pared by 2 bases and J by 6 bases, with 7 bases between. CDR1 is SQVTM, CDR2 ANQGSEA, per germline. The CDR3 nucleotides are TGCAGCGTTGAATTATTGGCCGGGGAGCTGTTTTTT. Its translation: CSVELLAGELFF.

This clonotype was observed at least ten times. This chain uses TRBV11-2 with TRBJ2-5; 16 bases align to TRBD2. CDR1 SGHAT and CDR2 FQNNGV come from the germline V gene. J lost 5 bases, V lost 4 bases, and 7 bases had no gene match. The CDR3 extends over 17 amino acids. CDR3 loop: CASSSTGLAGGLETQYF. Written as DNA, the CDR3 is TGTGCCAGCAGCTCTACGGGACTAGCGGGGGGGCTGGAGACCCAGTACTTC.

This clonotype showed up many times. The V gene is TRBV12-3 or TRBV12-4, the J gene TRBJ1-2, with D possibly being TRBD1 (6 bases). The CDR3 has 14 amino acids. Trimming removed 3 bases at V and 4 bases at J, with 12 bases between. CDR3 sequence reads: CASSFGAGVYGYTF. CDR3 sequence (DNA): TGTGCCAGCAGTTTTGGGGCAGGGGTCTATGGCTACACCTTC.

In its sample, this clonotype was seen many times. The rearrangement uses TRBV13 and TRBJ1-5; D unclear. The CDR3 covers 12 residues. V was cut by 6 bases and J by 4 bases, with 7 bases left in between. The germline V gene encodes CDR1 PRHDT and CDR2 FYEKMQ (reference sequence). DNA for the CDR3: TGTGCCAGCAGTGGTCAGAATCAGCCCCAGCATTTT. The encoded protein is CASSGQNQPQHF.

There are many counts of this clonotype. This chain uses TRBV28 with TRBJ1-1, with unresolved D. Germline CDR1 MDHEN, CDR2 SYDVKM. The CDR3 loop spans 14 amino acids. V was pared by 5 bases and J by 1 base, with 11 bases between. As DNA, the CDR3 is TGTGCCAGCAGTCCTGCCCCGGGGAACACTGAAGCTTTCTTT. It yields the protein CASSPAPGNTEAFF. The variable domain in full, completed from reference TRBV28 and TRBJ1-1, reads DVKVTQSSRYLVKRTGEKVFLECVQDMDHENMFWYRQDPGLGLRLIYFSYDVKMKEKGDIPEGYSVSREKKERFSLILESASTNQTSMYLCASSPAPGNTEAFFGQGTRLTVV.

This clonotype was picked up many times. The V call is TRBV28, the J call TRBJ1-1, with D uncertain. Germline lookup yields CDR1 MDHEN and CDR2 SYDVKM. The V end was cut by 2 bases, the J end by 10 bases, with 11 bases between. There are 12 residues in the CDR3. The CDR3 protein is CASSLGRTGAFF. The CDR3 DNA reads as TGTGCCAGCAGTTTAGGGCGGACCGGAGCTTTCTTT.

This clonotype has ten or more counts. The chain recombines TRBV29-1 with TRBJ1-1; D gene ambiguous. The germline V and J ends were trimmed by 1 base and 1 base, with 7 bases remaining between them. The CDR3 sequence is 13 residues long. CDR1 is SQVTM and CDR2 is ANQGSEA in the germline V gene. The CDR3 protein is CSVEVLGNTEAFF. For the CDR3, the DNA is TGCAGCGTTGAAGTCCTAGGGAACACTGAAGCTTTCTTT.

This clonotype was recorded at least ten times. The chain uses TRBV11-2 and TRBJ2-7; D tentatively fits TRBD1 or TRBD2 (5 bases each). V was clipped by 8 bases and J by 2 bases, with 13 bases between them. The CDR3 has 13 amino acids. CDR1 and CDR2 from the germline V gene are SGHAT and FQNNGV. The CDR3 DNA reads TGTGCCAGCGGGGGTTATAGAACCTACGAGCAGTACTTC. Translating it yields CASGGYRTYEQYF.

This clonotype was counted many times. CDR3 sequence reads: CASSLKWTGDNSGNTIYF. DNA of the CDR3: TGCGCCAGCAGCTTGAAGTGGACGGGGGACAACTCTGGAAACACCATATATTTT. This rearrangement joins TRBV5-1 to TRBJ1-3; weak D call: TRBD1 (6 bases). This CDR3 has 18 amino acids. The V gene lost 1 base and the J gene lost 0 bases, with 17 bases spanning the gap. The germline gives CDR1 SGHRS, CDR2 YFSETQ.

This clonotype has a count of ten or more. The chain recombines TRBV11-2 with TRBJ1-1, with TRBD1 as a possible D gene (6 bases). The CDR3 has 15 amino acids. V was trimmed by 6 bases and J by 1 base, leaving 15 bases between them. The germline V gene has CDR1 SGHAT and CDR2 FQNNGV. The CDR3 spells CASRPWGQANTEAFF. The CDR3 DNA reads as TGTGCCAGCAGGCCGTGGGGACAAGCGAACACTGAAGCTTTCTTT.

This clonotype was recorded at least ten times. The J gene is TRBJ2-7, the V gene TRBV4-1, with TRBD2 matching 8 bases. The CDR3 length is 15 residues. CDR1 and CDR2 from the germline V gene are MGHRA and YSYEKL. The V segment lost 1 base and the J segment 6 bases; nucleotides outside the gene matches: 8. CDR3 sequence: CASSQAGGGAGEQYF. The CDR3 coding sequence is TGCGCCAGCAGCCAAGCGGGGGGGGGTGCAGGCGAGCAGTACTTC.

Many counts were recorded for this clonotype. V usage is TRBV12-3 or TRBV12-4 and J usage is TRBJ2-7; a possible D gene is TRBD1 (5 bases). With 3 bases removed from V and 4 bases from J, the gap between germline ends came to 7 bases. This CDR3 is 12 amino acids long. In nucleotides, the CDR3 is TGTGCCAGCAGTTTTCAGGGTTACGAGCAGTACTTC. It encodes CASSFQGYEQYF.

This clonotype came up many times. The chain is built from TRBV5-1 and TRBJ2-3; D not certain. With 6 bases removed from V and 0 bases from J, the gap between germline ends came to 11 bases. Germline V gives CDR1 SGHRS, CDR2 YFSETQ. The CDR3 is made up of 14 amino acids. The chain's CDR3 is CASKKTDSTDTQYF. DNA for the CDR3: TGCGCCAGCAAAAAGACGGACAGCACAGATACGCAGTATTTT.

The V gene is TRBV6-5, the J gene TRBJ1-5, with D unresolved. The V and J ends lost 0 bases and 0 bases respectively, with 9 bases between them. There are 16 residues in the CDR3. CDR1 and CDR2 from the germline V gene are MNHEY and SVGAGI. The DNA of the CDR3 is TGTGCCAGCAGTTACTCCGAGGGTGTTAGCAATCAGCCCCAGCATTTT. It translates to CASSYSEGVSNQPQHF.

In its sample, this clonotype was seen many times. This chain uses TRBV6-2 or TRBV6-3 with TRBJ1-1; TRBD1 might be the D (6 bases). Trimming removed 2 bases from V and 10 bases from J, with 20 bases in between. Germline CDR1 reads MNHEY; CDR2 reads SVGEGT. The CDR3 has 15 residues. CDR3 in amino acids: CASSYPSTGGLGAFF. CDR3 bases: TGTGCCAGCAGTTACCCATCGACAGGCGGCCTTGGAGCTTTCTTT.

This clonotype came up many times. In DNA, the CDR3 is TGTGCCAGCACCGCCGGAGGGGAGCAGTACTTC. Protein: CASTAGGEQYF. The chain has TRBV3-1 and TRBJ2-7; tentatively, D is TRBD2 (6 bases). Germline CDR1 and CDR2: LGHDT and YNNKEL (reference sequence). The CDR3 sequence is 11 residues long. With 7 bases removed from V and 7 bases from J, the gap between germline ends came to 11 bases.